These T cell receptor beta chains were read from a single sample in a study of blood T cell repertoires in COVID-19. Clones were sequenced by immunoSEQ multiplex PCR, and TCRdb holds only the in-frame ones, with some missing. The data show around 62,000 clones, about nine tenths seen once. The sequenced sample consisted of peripheral blood. These receptors were obtained from a woman aged 55-70 years with COVID-19, enrolled during active disease. The CDR3 runs from the conserved cysteine through the conserved F or W. A D gene is named only where the DNA matches it firmly. Clone sizes are given selectively: once, few, many, or a class where the clone is expanded.

>TRBJ1-2|TRBV11-2|-|-
CASSPAGQGLGSGYTF
TGTGCCAGCAGCCCCGCAGGTCAGGGGTTAGGTAGTGGCTACACCTTC
>TRBJ2-5|TRBV9|-|TRBD2
CASSDSSGTSGETQYF
TGTGCCAGCAGTGATTCCTCCGGGACTAGCGGGGAGACCCAGTACTTC
>TRBJ2-3|TRBV6-1|-|-
CASSDVLGTDTQYF
TGTGCCAGCAGTGATGTACTGGGCACAGATACGCAGTATTTT
>TRBJ2-1|TRBV7-2|-|TRBD1
CASSLEQGAWSGEFF
TGTGCCAGCAGCTTGGAGCAGGGGGCTTGGAGTGGCGAGTTCTTC
>TRBJ2-2|TRBV19|-|-
CASSIQGRTGELFF
TGTGCCAGTAGTATCCAGGGAAGAACCGGGGAGCTGTTTTTT
>TRBJ1-5|TRBV19|-|-
CASSIAALHQPQHF
TGTGCCAGTAGTATAGCTGCGCTTCATCAGCCCCAGCATTTT
>TRBJ2-7|TRBV2|-|TRBD1
CASFPGQARGSYEQYF
TGTGCCAGCTTCCCGGGACAGGCGAGAGGATCCTACGAGCAGTACTTC
>TRBJ1-5|TRBV2|-|TRBD1
CAWGQGAVQPQHF
TGTGCCTGGGGACAGGGGGCAGTTCAGCCCCAGCATTTT
>TRBJ2-7|TRBV11-2|-|TRBD1
CASSPGQTYEQYF
TGTGCCAGCAGCCCGGGACAGACCTACGAGCAGTACTTC
>TRBJ1-3|TRBV10-3|-|TRBD1
CAISPTGAGNTIYF
TGTGCCATCAGCCCCACAGGGGCTGGAAACACCATATATTTT
>TRBJ2-7|TRBV23-1|-|-
CASSLCWGRGLVYF
TGCGCCAGCAGTCTTTGTTGGGGGCGCGGCCTTGTGTACTTC
>TRBJ2-7|TRBV28|-|TRBD2
CASSPGASGRYEQYF
TGTGCCAGCAGTCCCGGGGCTAGCGGGAGATACGAGCAGTACTTC
>TRBJ2-1|TRBV6-2/TRBV6-3|-|TRBD1
CASSPRDRGNSYNEQFF
TGTGCCAGCAGCCCCCGGGACAGGGGAAACTCCTACAATGAGCAGTTCTTC
>TRBJ2-2|TRBV4-2|-|-
CASSQDLFRGYRANTGELFF
TGTGCCAGCAGCCAAGATCTATTCCGGGGGTACAGAGCGAACACCGGGGAGCTGTTTTTT
>TRBJ2-1|TRBV19|-|TRBD2
CASRTGLDNEQFF
TGTGCCAGTAGAACGGGACTAGACAATGAGCAGTTCTTC
>TRBJ2-7|TRBV27|few|TRBD1
CASSLSGQVARSYEQYF
TGTGCCAGCAGTTTATCCGGACAGGTCGCGAGGAGCTACGAGCAGTACTTC
>TRBJ2-5|TRBV7-9|-|-
CASSPRTDRMGETQYF
TGTGCCAGCAGCCCCCGGACAGATAGAATGGGGGAGACCCAGTACTTC
>TRBJ2-1|TRBV27|-|TRBD2
CASRPGLAGSNEQFF
TGTGCCAGCAGACCGGGACTAGCGGGCAGCAATGAGCAGTTCTTC
>TRBJ2-7|TRBV12-5|once|-
CASGYGRDEQYF
TGTGCTAGTGGGTACGGCCGGGACGAGCAGTACTTC
>TRBJ1-1|TRBV6-5|-|-
CASSYGVGSEAFF
TGTGCCAGCTCCTACGGGGTCGGGTCTGAAGCTTTCTTT
>TRBJ1-2|TRBV21-1|-|-
CASSSVEAPF
TGTGCCAGCAGCTCGGTGGAGGCCCCCTTC
>TRBJ2-1|TRBV7-2|-|-
CASSPRGLFASYNEQFF
TGTGCCAGCAGCCCTCGAGGACTGTTCGCTTCCTACAATGAGCAGTTCTTC
>TRBJ2-3|TRBV9|-|TRBD1
CASSLSGGPSTDTQYF
TGTGCCAGCAGCCTATCAGGGGGACCGAGCACAGATACGCAGTATTTT
>TRBJ2-1|TRBV7-8|once|-
CASSPLAGASEQFF
TGTGCCAGCAGCCCTCTGGCAGGGGCTAGTGAGCAGTTCTTC
>TRBJ2-7|TRBV5-6|-|TRBD2
CASSLPSGRKTEQYF
TGTGCCAGCAGCTTGCCTAGCGGGAGGAAGACCGAGCAGTACTTC
>TRBJ2-7|TRBV2|once|TRBD1
CASSAGTGFNYEQYF
TGTGCCAGCAGTGCCGGGACAGGGTTTAACTACGAGCAGTACTTC
>TRBJ2-1|TRBV2|-|TRBD2
CASSEALAGDNEQFF
TGTGCCAGCAGTGAAGCACTAGCGGGGGACAATGAGCAGTTCTTC
>TRBJ1-4|TRBV6-2/TRBV6-3|-|-
CASSSTASGEKLFF
TGTGCCAGCAGTTCTACAGCTTCTGGTGAAAAACTGTTTTTT
>TRBJ2-1|TRBV19|-|TRBD2
CASSITLRLAGANEQFF
TGTGCCAGTAGTATAACCCTTAGGCTAGCGGGGGCCAATGAGCAGTTCTTC
>TRBJ2-7|TRBV12-3/TRBV12-4|-|-
CASSRLAYEQYF
TGTGCCAGCAGTCGACTAGCCTACGAGCAGTACTTC
>TRBJ2-4|TRBV11-3|few|TRBD2
CASSSLPAGGGGIQYF
TGTGCCAGCAGCTCCCTCCCAGCGGGGGGCGGAGGCATTCAGTACTTC
>TRBJ1-6|TRBV28|-|TRBD1
CASSDRGEIPPLHF
TGTGCCAGCAGTGACAGGGGTGAGATCCCACCCCTCCACTTT
>TRBJ1-1|TRBV3-1/TRBV3-2|-|TRBD1
CASSHSTGNPEAFF
TGTGCCAGCAGCCATTCGACAGGGAACCCTGAAGCTTTCTTT
>TRBJ1-1|TRBV7-9|-|TRBD1
CATGTGPDTEAFF
TGTGCCACAGGGACAGGACCGGACACTGAAGCTTTCTTT
>TRBJ1-2|TRBV7-9|once|-
CASSSLRLEGTNGYTF
TGTGCCAGCAGCTCCCTGAGACTGGAGGGGACGAATGGCTACACCTTC
>TRBJ2-2|TRBV4-3|-|TRBD2
CASSQDRTSGGVGNTGELFF
TGCGCCAGCAGCCAAGATAGGACTAGCGGGGGGGTAGGTAACACCGGGGAGCTGTTTTTT
>TRBJ2-7|TRBV4-3|-|TRBD2
CASSQDSGGYEQYF
TGCGCCAGCAGCCAAGATTCGGGGGGGTACGAGCAGTACTTC
>TRBJ2-2|TRBV7-2|-|TRBD1
CASSLRRQGALSGELFF
TGTGCCAGCAGCCTAAGGCGGCAGGGGGCATTGTCCGGGGAGCTGTTTTTT
>TRBJ2-1|TRBV24-1|-|TRBD2
CATSDYGTSHNEQFF
TGTGCCACCAGTGATTACGGGACTAGCCACAATGAGCAGTTCTTC
>TRBJ2-1|TRBV6-1|-|-
CASSEDRHNEQFF
TGTGCCAGCAGTGAAGACAGACACAATGAGCAGTTCTTC
>TRBJ2-6|TRBV10-3|-|-
CAISPGLSGANVLTF
TGTGCCATCAGTCCAGGGCTCTCCGGGGCCAACGTCCTGACTTTC
>TRBJ2-5|TRBV7-2|-|TRBD2
CASSLWASGQETQYF
TGTGCCAGCAGCTTATGGGCTAGCGGCCAAGAGACCCAGTACTTC
>TRBJ2-3|TRBV29-1|-|TRBD1
CSLRQGADTQYF
TGCAGCTTAAGACAGGGGGCAGATACGCAGTATTTT
>TRBJ1-6|TRBV7-8|-|-
CASSSRTTPLHF
TGTGCCAGCAGCTCCCGTACTACACCCCTCCACTTT
>TRBJ2-6|TRBV29-1|-|TRBD1
CSVGVVEAGGLSGANVLTF
TGCAGCGTTGGAGTGGTTGAGGCAGGGGGCCTCTCTGGGGCCAACGTCCTGACTTTC
>TRBJ1-1|TRBV7-2|-|TRBD1
CASSPGQGARTEAFF
TGTGCCAGCAGCCCGGGACAGGGGGCTAGGACTGAAGCTTTCTTT
>TRBJ1-4|TRBV28|-|TRBD1
CASSPQGAGEKLFF
TGTGCCAGCAGTCCTCAGGGGGCTGGTGAAAAACTGTTTTTT
>TRBJ2-3|TRBV2|once|TRBD1
CASIMDRGIDTQYF
TGTGCCAGCATTATGGACAGGGGAATAGATACGCAGTATTTT
>TRBJ2-5|TRBV19|once|-
CARLGTQYF
TGTGCCAGGCTCGGGACCCAGTACTTC
>TRBJ2-1|TRBV30|-|TRBD2
CAWSVGLAGHNEQFF
TGTGCCTGGAGTGTGGGACTAGCGGGACACAATGAGCAGTTCTTC
>TRBJ2-2|TRBV2|-|-
CASTRGVNTGELFF
TGTGCCAGCACCAGGGGGGTAAACACCGGGGAGCTGTTTTTT
>TRBJ1-5|TRBV27|-|-
CASSFTGNMVVLISNQPQHF
TGTGCCAGCAGTTTCACCGGGAATATGGTGGTACTGATTAGCAATCAGCCCCAGCATTTT
>TRBJ2-7|TRBV14|-|-
CASSQWAGADGRSSYEQYF
TGTGCCAGCAGCCAATGGGCGGGGGCAGACGGGAGGAGCTCCTACGAGCAGTACTTC